The present TCR beta chain was sequenced within a study of molecular identifiers for immune sequencing clone quantification. In the study overall: In replicates, RNA taken from approximately 20,000 or 100,000 naive CD8 cells was divided five ways, and four portions underwent sequencing.

This clonotype was seen many times. Its antigen is not known. Previously published methods and listed TCR primers were used for the bulk TCR libraries. In TCRdb, the PCR reads were re-called with MiXCR into one record per CDR3 protein. The table includes approximately 550,000 distinct CDR3 sequences, around 21% detected once. CDR3 length equals 17 residues. Germline values: CDR1 KGHSH, CDR2 LQKENI. V gave up 5 bases and J gave up 0 bases; unmatched junction bases: 9. When naive CD8 T cells were sorted, they were gated as CD8+CD4-CCR7+CD45RA+. Study-wide points: One cell's worth of spiked Jurkat TCR RNA was reportedly detectable among about a million naive cells.

This chain connects TRBV18 to TRBJ2-2; 7 bases line up with TRBD2. The sequenced material came from naive CD8+ T cells from blood, with Jurkat cell RNA spiked in. As for subset: FACS-sorted CD8+CD4-CCR7+CD45RA+ naive T cells. This TCR was recovered from a human donor in good health. Some libraries in this study had Jurkat cell RNA spiked in. DNA of the CDR3: TGTGCCAGCTCAGAGCCGGGACTACTAGCGAACACCGGGGAGCTGTTTTTT. It is translated as CASSEPGLLANTGELFF.